This T cell receptor (beta chain) was retrieved from a study of blood T cell repertoires in COVID-19. The overall study: Sites across the United States, Italy and Spain contributed samples from acute and convalescent COVID-19.

Libraries were prepared by immunoSEQ multiplex PCR; TCRdb keeps only in-frame clonotypes and omits some of them. The sample includes approximately 210,000 clones, roughly 85% seen only once; the top ten take around 2.3%. The CDR3 length is 11 residues. With 11 bases removed from V and 2 bases from J, the gap between germline ends came to 10 bases. The germline gives CDR1 SGHDN, CDR2 FVKESK. Sequencing was done on a sample of peripheral blood. The clonotype was recovered from a woman in her 40s with active or convalescent COVID-19. The chain uses TRBV14 and TRBJ2-7; weak D call: TRBD1 (6 bases). As DNA, the CDR3 is TGTGCCGAAAGGACAGCCTACGAGCAGTACTTC. Translated, it gives CAERTAYEQYF.